This T cell receptor beta chain was documented in a study of cytomegalovirus exposure and HLA in healthy donors. CDR3 length equals 16 residues. From germline, CDR1 is MNHEY and CDR2 SMNVEV (reference sequence). The trim removed 1 base at V and 3 bases at J, leaving 5 bases unmatched. It was with 60 Vbeta and 13 Jbeta primers that the PCR ran. Clones were read by immunoSEQ multiplex PCR, and TCRdb kept only the in-frame ones, dropping some. The sample includes approximately 130,000 clones, 65% to 85% seen only once; the top ten take more than 0.95%. The sample was PBMCs. The sequence was obtained from a man aged 50 to 59 in good health and CMV-seronegative. The genes are TRBV27 and TRBJ2-7; 11 nucleotides align to TRBD2. CDR3 coding DNA: TGTGCCAGCAGTTTATTTACTAGCGGGAGCCTCTACGAGCAGTACTTC. Translation gives CASSLFTSGSLYEQYF.